Listed below are T cell receptor beta chains from one sample, sequenced in a study of molecular identifiers for immune sequencing clone quantification. TCRdb ran MiXCR on the PCR reads and lists one entry per CDR3 protein. The sample has roughly 320,000 distinct CDR3 sequences; about 22% are singletons. The specimen was naive CD8+ T cells from blood, with Jurkat cell RNA spiked in. All receptors come from a human donor in good health. Some libraries in this study had Jurkat cell RNA spiked in. Each CDR3 is given with its conserved first and last residue. Each record gives: D gene, J gene, V gene, clone size, CDR3 DNA, CDR3 protein. D genes are given only for firm matches. Size values are once, few and many counts, or a class for expanded clones, and some rows have none.

d_gene: NA; j_gene: TRBJ2-2; v_gene: TRBV29-1; abundance: many; CDR3nt: TGCAGCGTTGTGGACAGTCTCACCGGGGAGCTGTTTTTT; CDR3aa: CSVVDSLTGELFF
d_gene: TRBD2; j_gene: TRBJ2-7; v_gene: TRBV28; abundance: many; CDR3nt: TGTGCCAGCAGTACTAGCGGGGCCCTCTCCTACGAGCAGTACTTC; CDR3aa: CASSTSGALSYEQYF
d_gene: NA; j_gene: TRBJ2-1; v_gene: TRBV7-2; abundance: many; CDR3nt: TGTGCCAGCTTCCCCCTCACCGGCTCCTACAATGAGCAGTTCTTC; CDR3aa: CASFPLTGSYNEQFF
d_gene: NA; j_gene: TRBJ2-3; v_gene: TRBV19; abundance: many; CDR3nt: TGTGCCAGTAGTATCCGGGTTTCGATAAAAGGCACAGATACGCAGTATTTT; CDR3aa: CASSIRVSIKGTDTQYF
d_gene: NA; j_gene: TRBJ2-3; v_gene: TRBV12-3/TRBV12-4; abundance: many; CDR3nt: TGTGCCAGCAGTTTAGGGCTAGCGAGGTTTACAGATACGCAGTATTTT; CDR3aa: CASSLGLARFTDTQYF
d_gene: TRBD2; j_gene: TRBJ2-3; v_gene: TRBV11-2; abundance: many; CDR3nt: TGTGCCAGCAGCTCATGGGGACTAGCATCAGATACGCAGTATTTT; CDR3aa: CASSSWGLASDTQYF
d_gene: TRBD1; j_gene: TRBJ2-2; v_gene: TRBV27; abundance: many; CDR3nt: TGTGCCAGCAGGGGGACAGGACCCACCGGGGAGCTGTTTTTT; CDR3aa: CASRGTGPTGELFF
d_gene: NA; j_gene: TRBJ1-1; v_gene: TRBV29-1; abundance: many; CDR3nt: TGCAGCGTTGAACCAACAGACAGGAACACTGAAGCTTTCTTT; CDR3aa: CSVEPTDRNTEAFF
d_gene: TRBD2; j_gene: TRBJ2-4; v_gene: TRBV20-1; abundance: NA; CDR3nt: TGCAGTGCTAGTGCCCTAGCGGGGGCAATAGCCAAAAACATTCAGTACTTC; CDR3aa: CSASALAGAIAKNIQYF
d_gene: NA; j_gene: TRBJ2-3; v_gene: TRBV11-2; abundance: many; CDR3nt: TGTGCCAGCAGCTTCAATCCAGATACGCAGTATTTT; CDR3aa: CASSFNPDTQYF
d_gene: NA; j_gene: TRBJ1-1; v_gene: TRBV7-9; abundance: many; CDR3nt: TGTGCCAGCAGCTTAGCCCCCGGACAGTTGAACACTGAAGCTTTCTTT; CDR3aa: CASSLAPGQLNTEAFF
d_gene: NA; j_gene: TRBJ1-2; v_gene: TRBV30; abundance: NA; CDR3nt: TGTGCCTGGTCTCGGGACTGGGGTTATGGCTACACCTTC; CDR3aa: CAWSRDWGYGYTF
d_gene: NA; j_gene: TRBJ2-7; v_gene: TRBV28; abundance: many; CDR3nt: TGTGCCAGCGGGGAGGCTGGAGGCTACGAGCAGTACTTC; CDR3aa: CASGEAGGYEQYF
d_gene: NA; j_gene: TRBJ1-1; v_gene: TRBV5-1; abundance: NA; CDR3nt: TGCGCCAGCAGCTTGTCCGGGGGGCGGGGGACCACTGAAGCTTTCTTT; CDR3aa: CASSLSGGRGTTEAFF
d_gene: TRBD2; j_gene: TRBJ2-7; v_gene: TRBV20-1; abundance: many; CDR3nt: TGCAGTGCTAGCCTCCCTAGCGGGAGAGTGTACGAGCAGTACTTC; CDR3aa: CSASLPSGRVYEQYF
d_gene: NA; j_gene: TRBJ2-7; v_gene: TRBV28; abundance: many; CDR3nt: TGTGCCAGCAGTTTCCGGGGGCTCTCCTACGAGCAGTACTTC; CDR3aa: CASSFRGLSYEQYF
d_gene: NA; j_gene: TRBJ2-3; v_gene: TRBV7-2; abundance: many; CDR3nt: TGTGCCAGCAGCTTAGCAGGGGGACGATACACAGATACGCAGTATTTT; CDR3aa: CASSLAGGRYTDTQYF
d_gene: NA; j_gene: TRBJ1-1; v_gene: TRBV19; abundance: few; CDR3nt: TGTGCCAGTAGTATAAAAAGTTCGTGGACTGAAGCTTTCTTT; CDR3aa: CASSIKSSWTEAFF
d_gene: NA; j_gene: TRBJ2-2; v_gene: TRBV6-5; abundance: few; CDR3nt: TGTGCCAGCAGGCCCTTTGATGGGGCCGGGGAGCTGTTTTTT; CDR3aa: CASRPFDGAGELFF
d_gene: NA; j_gene: TRBJ1-6; v_gene: TRBV7-3; abundance: many; CDR3nt: TGTGCCAGCAGTTTGGGGGCGACAGGTTTTTATAATTCACCCCTCCACTTT; CDR3aa: CASSLGATGFYNSPLHF
d_gene: TRBD1; j_gene: TRBJ1-5; v_gene: TRBV28; abundance: many; CDR3nt: TGTGCCAGCAGCCCCGGGACAGGGTACGGCAATCAGCCCCAGCATTTT; CDR3aa: CASSPGTGYGNQPQHF
d_gene: TRBD1; j_gene: TRBJ1-5; v_gene: TRBV4-3; abundance: NA; CDR3nt: TGCGCCAGCAGCCAAGACGTCAGGGGGGTTCAGTCCCAGCATTTT; CDR3aa: CASSQDVRGVQSQHF
d_gene: NA; j_gene: TRBJ2-3; v_gene: TRBV4-1; abundance: many; CDR3nt: TGCGCCAGCAGCCACTCGGCAGTGTTCGGGGGTGGGCCGGGAGATACGCAGTATTTT; CDR3aa: CASSHSAVFGGGPGDTQYF
d_gene: NA; j_gene: TRBJ2-2; v_gene: TRBV30; abundance: NA; CDR3nt: TGTGCCTGGAGTCCCCTGATTTTCCGGGAGCTGTTTTTT; CDR3aa: CAWSPLIFRELFF
d_gene: NA; j_gene: TRBJ1-1; v_gene: TRBV6-5; abundance: many; CDR3nt: TGTGCCAGCAGTTACGGATCAGAAGCTTTCTTT; CDR3aa: CASSYGSEAFF
d_gene: NA; j_gene: TRBJ1-1; v_gene: TRBV9; abundance: many; CDR3nt: TGTGCCAGCAGCGTAAATTCAGTGAACACTGAAGCTTTCTTT; CDR3aa: CASSVNSVNTEAFF
d_gene: TRBD1; j_gene: TRBJ1-1; v_gene: TRBV30; abundance: many; CDR3nt: TGTGCCTGGAGGACACAGGGGTACACTGAAGCTTTCTTT; CDR3aa: CAWRTQGYTEAFF
d_gene: NA; j_gene: TRBJ1-1; v_gene: TRBV11-2; abundance: NA; CDR3nt: TGTGCCAGCAGCCCCGGGGCACCCGTAGTGGTAGCTGAAGCTTTCTTT; CDR3aa: CASSPGAPVVVAEAFF
d_gene: NA; j_gene: TRBJ1-1; v_gene: TRBV7-9; abundance: many; CDR3nt: TGTGCCAGCAGCTCCGCCGGGACCGAAGCTTTCTTT; CDR3aa: CASSSAGTEAFF
d_gene: TRBD2; j_gene: TRBJ2-7; v_gene: TRBV7-9; abundance: many; CDR3nt: TGTGCCAGCAGTTTGGGACTAGCGGCCTACGAGCAGTACTTC; CDR3aa: CASSLGLAAYEQYF
d_gene: NA; j_gene: TRBJ2-3; v_gene: TRBV13; abundance: many; CDR3nt: TGTGCCAGCAGCTTATCGGCAGGGTTGGATACGCAGTATTTT; CDR3aa: CASSLSAGLDTQYF
d_gene: NA; j_gene: TRBJ2-3; v_gene: TRBV7-9; abundance: NA; CDR3nt: TGTGCCAGCGGCCAGCCCACAGATACGCAGTATTTT; CDR3aa: CASGQPTDTQYF
d_gene: TRBD2; j_gene: TRBJ2-3; v_gene: TRBV19; abundance: many; CDR3nt: TGTGGGGCGGGAGGTCCAGATACGCAGTATTTT; CDR3aa: CGAGGPDTQYF
d_gene: NA; j_gene: TRBJ2-5; v_gene: TRBV11-2; abundance: many; CDR3nt: TGTGCCAGCAGCTTAGTTTCAGGGAGCCCGGAGACCCAGTACTTC; CDR3aa: CASSLVSGSPETQYF
d_gene: NA; j_gene: TRBJ2-5; v_gene: TRBV7-9; abundance: many; CDR3nt: TGTGCCAGCAGCATCCGGGTCCGAGAGACCCAGTACTTC; CDR3aa: CASSIRVRETQYF
d_gene: NA; j_gene: TRBJ2-1; v_gene: TRBV7-2; abundance: many; CDR3nt: TGTGCCAGCAGCTCAACCACCGGTTTCAATGAGCAGTTCTTC; CDR3aa: CASSSTTGFNEQFF
d_gene: NA; j_gene: TRBJ1-1; v_gene: TRBV24-1; abundance: NA; CDR3nt: TGTGCCACCAGTGACCCCCTGCGGGGGAACGCTGAAGCTTTCTTT; CDR3aa: CATSDPLRGNAEAFF
d_gene: TRBD2; j_gene: TRBJ2-7; v_gene: TRBV6-1; abundance: NA; CDR3nt: TGTGCCAGCAGTGAAGGGACTAGCGGGAGTTTTTACGAGCAGTACTTC; CDR3aa: CASSEGTSGSFYEQYF
d_gene: NA; j_gene: TRBJ2-7; v_gene: TRBV6-1; abundance: few; CDR3nt: TGTGCCAGCAGTGAACGGGGCCTCCCCCCGGAGCAGTACTTC; CDR3aa: CASSERGLPPEQYF
d_gene: NA; j_gene: TRBJ2-3; v_gene: TRBV28; abundance: NA; CDR3nt: TGTGCCAGCAGGAGTAGGTCCACAGATACGCAGTGTTTT; CDR3aa: CASRSRSTDTQCF
d_gene: NA; j_gene: TRBJ2-5; v_gene: TRBV6-5; abundance: once; CDR3nt: TGTGCCAGCAGTTTTGGGCTCGGACCGATGCCAGAGACCCAGTACTTC; CDR3aa: CASSFGLGPMPETQYF
d_gene: NA; j_gene: TRBJ2-7; v_gene: TRBV12-3/TRBV12-4; abundance: many; CDR3nt: TGTGCCAGCAGTTTCTGGACCCACTACGAGCAGTACTTC; CDR3aa: CASSFWTHYEQYF
d_gene: TRBD2; j_gene: TRBJ2-3; v_gene: TRBV5-4; abundance: many; CDR3nt: TGTGCCAGCAGCCAATCCGGTCGAGGACTAGCGGATACGCAGTATTTT; CDR3aa: CASSQSGRGLADTQYF
d_gene: NA; j_gene: TRBJ2-7; v_gene: TRBV7-9; abundance: few; CDR3nt: TGTGCCAGCAGCTCCCCCCGAGGGGGGGACTACGAGCAGTACTTC; CDR3aa: CASSSPRGGDYEQYF
d_gene: NA; j_gene: TRBJ2-3; v_gene: TRBV12-3/TRBV12-4; abundance: many; CDR3nt: TGTGCCAGCAGTCCGAATGACGGGGTAGATGCAGATACGCAGTATTTT; CDR3aa: CASSPNDGVDADTQYF
d_gene: TRBD2; j_gene: TRBJ2-7; v_gene: TRBV11-2; abundance: NA; CDR3nt: TGTGCCAGCAGCTTCGGACTAGCGGGGGGTAATAACGAGCAGTACTTC; CDR3aa: CASSFGLAGGNNEQYF
d_gene: TRBD2; j_gene: TRBJ2-7; v_gene: TRBV9; abundance: many; CDR3nt: TGTGCCAGCAGCGTCTCCGGGACTACCTCCTACGAGCAGTACTTC; CDR3aa: CASSVSGTTSYEQYF
d_gene: NA; j_gene: TRBJ2-3; v_gene: TRBV6-1; abundance: few; CDR3nt: TGTGCCAGCAGTGAGTTCGTGCAGGGCAGCACAGATACGCAGTATTTT; CDR3aa: CASSEFVQGSTDTQYF
d_gene: NA; j_gene: TRBJ2-2; v_gene: TRBV7-3; abundance: NA; CDR3nt: TGTGCCAGCAGCTTTATTAACACCGGGGAGCTGCTTTTT; CDR3aa: CASSFINTGELLF
d_gene: NA; j_gene: TRBJ1-2; v_gene: TRBV28; abundance: many; CDR3nt: TGTGCCAGCAGCCCACATCCAGATGGCTACACCTTC; CDR3aa: CASSPHPDGYTF
d_gene: TRBD1; j_gene: TRBJ1-1; v_gene: TRBV7-9; abundance: many; CDR3nt: TGTGCCAGCAGCTCTCAGGGGGAAGTACGCACTGAAGCTTTCTTT; CDR3aa: CASSSQGEVRTEAFF
d_gene: TRBD2; j_gene: TRBJ2-7; v_gene: TRBV6-1; abundance: many; CDR3nt: TGTGCCAGCAGTGAAAGAGCCCGGATTAGCGGGAGCCTATACGAGCAGTACTTC; CDR3aa: CASSERARISGSLYEQYF
d_gene: NA; j_gene: TRBJ1-2; v_gene: TRBV14; abundance: NA; CDR3nt: TGTGCCAGCAGCCTCGTGACAGGACTATTGGATGGCTACACCTTC; CDR3aa: CASSLVTGLLDGYTF